One and the same sample provided the 32 T cell receptor beta chains below, sequenced in a study of T cells in localized non-small cell lung cancer. Sequencing used immunoSEQ multiplex PCR; TCRdb keeps in-frame clones, though not all of them. The table includes around 8,000 clones, around 23% detected once. Material: lung tumor tissue, obtained before any cancer treatment. These receptors all come from a man between 40 and 70 years old with stage III squamous cell lung carcinoma.

The sample holds a few counts of this clone. The chain recombines TRBV4-1 with TRBJ2-5; D unclear. Between the trimmed V and J ends, which lost 0 bases and 5 bases, there was a span of 10 bases. Germline V gives CDR1 MGHRA, CDR2 YSYEKL. The CDR3 runs 14 residues. The chain's CDR3 is CASSQEGSFETQYF. In DNA, the CDR3 is TGCGCCAGCAGCCAAGAAGGTTCTTTTGAGACCCAGTACTTC.

The chain couples TRBV28 to TRBJ1-3; 7 nucleotides align to TRBD1. Germline V gives CDR1 MDHEN, CDR2 SYDVKM. The CDR3 has 14 amino acids. Trimming at V came to 4 bases and at J to 2 bases, leaving 2 bases not matched to a gene. CDR3: CASSSGTAGNTIYF. DNA of the CDR3: TGTGCCAGCAGTTCTGGGACAGCTGGAAACACCATATATTTT.

This clone turned up a few times. The chain is built from TRBV2 and TRBJ1-1; no definite D call. The germline V gene encodes CDR1 SNHLY and CDR2 FYNNEI. The length of the CDR3 is 14 residues. V was clipped by 6 bases and J by 1 base, with 12 bases between them. In nucleotides, the CDR3 is TGTGCCAGCAGCTTCGGCCTCGGGAACACTGAAGCTTTCTTT. This sequence encodes CASSFGLGNTEAFF.

The V and J genes are TRBV14 and TRBJ2-5; possibly TRBD2 for D (5 bases). The CDR3 is made up of 14 amino acids. The V gene's germline CDR1 is SGHDN and CDR2 FVKESK. Trimming cost V 4 bases and J 5 bases, with 14 bases left between them. CDR3 loop: CASSPSGRRETQYF. CDR3 coding DNA: TGTGCCAGCAGCCCCAGCGGCAGGCGGGAGACCCAGTACTTC.

A few counts support this clone. The V call is TRBV6-8, the J call TRBJ1-1; D might be TRBD1 (6 bases). CDR1 and CDR2 from the germline V gene are MNHGY and SAAAGT. This CDR3 contains 15 residues. The V gene lost 7 bases and the J gene lost 4 bases, with 19 bases spanning the gap. This chain's CDR3 is CASTNGGAGGTEAFF. The CDR3 DNA follows: TGTGCCAGCACCAATGGGGGGGCCGGTGGCACTGAAGCTTTCTTT.

This chain connects TRBV11-3 to TRBJ2-2; 13 nucleotides agree with TRBD2. Germline V CDR1 and CDR2: SGHNT, YENEEA. CDR3 length: 17 amino acids. Trimming at V came to 5 bases and at J to 3 bases, leaving 6 bases not matched to a gene. The CDR3 protein is CASSLLAGGPHTGELFF. In DNA form, the CDR3 reads TGTGCCAGCAGCCTACTAGCGGGAGGGCCGCACACCGGGGAGCTGTTTTTT.

This clone was detected only a few times. The rearrangement links TRBV7-1 to TRBJ1-1; D gene uncertain. TRBV7-1 is an ORF, and what it does is uncertain. CDR3 length equals 13 residues. The V and J ends lost 4 bases and 7 bases respectively, with 13 bases between them. The CDR3 here is CASSLDRFYEAFF. CDR3 coding DNA: TGTGCCAGCAGCTTAGATAGATTTTATGAAGCTTTCTTT.

This chain links TRBV11-3 with TRBJ1-1, with a tentative D call TRBD1 (5 bases). V was pared by 4 bases and J by 4 bases, with 13 bases between. The CDR3 has 14 amino acids. Germline CDR1 reads SGHNT; CDR2 reads YENEEA. This CDR3 reads CASSSRERGTEAFF. CDR3 DNA sequence: TGTGCCAGCAGCTCCAGGGAGAGGGGCACTGAAGCTTTCTTT.

The chain recombines TRBV18 with TRBJ2-3; 11 positions agree with TRBD1. Germline lookup yields CDR1 KGHSH and CDR2 LQKENI. This CDR3 has 14 residues. The junction had 1 base not matched to a gene; V was cut back by 3 bases and J by 5 bases. The CDR3, as DNA: TGTGCCAGCTCACCCGGGACAGGGGGAGATACGCAGTATTTT. This encodes CASSPGTGGDTQYF.

This clone has just a few counts. The chain uses TRBV4-1 and TRBJ1-1, with 9 nucleotides matching TRBD1. Germline CDR1 reads MGHRA; CDR2 reads YSYEKL. The CDR3 sequence is 15 residues long. With 6 bases clipped from V and 7 bases from J, the junction kept 12 bases outside the gene matches. The CDR3 region is CASSHEAQGANEAFF. CDR3 sequence (DNA): TGCGCCAGCAGTCATGAAGCACAGGGGGCTAATGAAGCTTTCTTT.

In DNA form, the CDR3 reads TGTGCCAGCTCACCTGCGACAGGGATCGTTACTGAAGCTTTCTTT. Protein product: CASSPATGIVTEAFF. J is TRBJ1-1 and V is TRBV18; 7 bases line up with TRBD1. The germline V gene has CDR1 KGHSH and CDR2 LQKENI. This CDR3 spans 15 amino acids. V was clipped by 3 bases and J by 5 bases; unmatched bases: 9. Filled out from reference TRBV18 and TRBJ1-1, the complete variable domain reads NAGVMQNPRHLVRRRGQEARLRCSPMKGHSHVYWYRQLPEEGLKFMVYLQKENIIDESGMPKERFSAEFPKEGPSILRIQQVVRGDSAAYFCASSPATGIVTEAFFGQGTRLTVV.

The V and J genes are TRBV11-3 and TRBJ1-1; D call uncertain. V lost 3 bases and J lost 1, with 12 bases in between. The CDR3 is 15 amino acids. The V gene's germline CDR1 is SGHNT and CDR2 YENEEA. The CDR3 DNA follows: TGTGCCAGCAGCTTGGTAGGACCCTCGAACACTGAAGCTTTCTTT. It is translated as CASSLVGPSNTEAFF.

The V and J genes are TRBV6-8 and TRBJ1-1, with D perhaps matching TRBD1 (6 bases). Trimming pared 6 bases from V and 3 bases from J, leaving 8 bases between. CDR1 is MNHGY, CDR2 SAAAGT, per germline. The CDR3 length is 12 residues. CDR3 amino acids: CASSHRDTEAFF. In nucleotides, the CDR3 is TGTGCCAGCAGCCACAGGGACACTGAAGCTTTCTTT.

This chain joins TRBV6-8 and TRBJ2-7, with TRBD2 matching 9 bases. The V and J ends lost 2 bases and 0 bases, in that order; junction bases with no gene match: 5. The CDR3 has 16 amino acids. Looked up from germline, CDR1 is MNHGY and CDR2 is SAAAGT. CDR3 protein: CASSYPAGGLSYEQYF. The CDR3 nucleotides are TGTGCCAGCAGTTACCCAGCGGGAGGTCTCTCCTACGAGCAGTACTTC.

This clone has only a few counts. This rearrangement joins TRBV4-1 to TRBJ2-1; no reliable D call. Trimming took 0 bases from V and 2 from J, leaving 14 bases between them. The length of the CDR3 is 17 residues. Per the germline V gene, CDR1 is MGHRA and CDR2 is YSYEKL. In DNA form, the CDR3 reads TGCGCCAGCAGCCAAGAGCCCCCCAGCGCCACCTACAATGAGCAGTTCTTC. Its translation: CASSQEPPSATYNEQFF.

This chain joins TRBV28 and TRBJ2-5; 7 positions agree with TRBD1. V lost 5 bases and J lost 6; bases outside the gene matches: 9. The CDR3 is 14 amino acids. Germline V lookup: CDR1 MDHEN, CDR2 SYDVKM. The DNA for the CDR3 is TGTGCCAGCAGTCCCGTAGGGGACAGAAAGACCCAGTACTTC. As protein: CASSPVGDRKTQYF.

This clone was seen more than once but under ten times. J is TRBJ1-3 and V is TRBV6-8; D possibly corresponds to TRBD1 (5 bases). Germline V gene lookup returns CDR1 MNHGY and CDR2 SAAAGT. The V gene lost 1 base and the J gene lost 0 bases, with 10 bases spanning the gap. The CDR3 is 16 residues long. DNA of the CDR3: TGTGCCAGCAGTTACTTGGGGGGTGGCTCTGGAAACACCATATATTTT. The encoded protein is CASSYLGGGSGNTIYF.

The genes are TRBV5-1 and TRBJ1-2, with D maybe TRBD1 (5 bases). Germline lookup yields CDR1 SGHRS and CDR2 YFSETQ. Trimming removed 4 bases from V and 2 bases from J, with 21 bases in between. This CDR3 has 17 amino acids. The CDR3 sequence: CASSLWTGEGSNYGYTF. The CDR3 region has the DNA TGCGCCAGCAGCCTTTGGACGGGGGAGGGCTCCAACTATGGCTACACCTTC.

The genes are TRBV18 and TRBJ1-5, with 7 bases lining up with TRBD1. The CDR3 covers 16 residues. V gave up 4 bases and J gave up 3 bases; unmatched junction bases: 9. CDR1 and CDR2 (germline): KGHSH, LQKENI. The CDR3 is CASSQFGQAANQPQHF. DNA for the CDR3: TGTGCCAGCTCACAATTCGGACAGGCCGCCAATCAGCCCCAGCATTTT.

The rearrangement uses TRBV18 and TRBJ2-5; perhaps D is TRBD1 or TRBD2 (6 bases each). The germline V and J ends were trimmed by 5 bases and 7 bases, with 17 bases remaining between them. The CDR3 covers 14 residues. Germline V CDR1 and CDR2: KGHSH, LQKENI. CDR3 amino acids: CASSSTGPGGTQYF. The CDR3 DNA reads as TGTGCCAGCTCATCCACAGGGCCCGGGGGGACCCAGTACTTC.

This chain connects TRBV5-1 to TRBJ2-7; TRBD1 aligns across 10 bases. V was pared by 0 bases and J by 6 bases, with 3 bases of the junction left unmatched. This CDR3 has 14 amino acids. Germline V CDR1 and CDR2: SGHRS, YFSETQ. In nucleotides, the CDR3 is TGCGCCAGCAGCTTGGGACAGGGGGCGAGCGAGCAGTACTTC. Amino acid sequence: CASSLGQGASEQYF.

V is TRBV2 and J is TRBJ1-2, with D uncertain. V gave up 7 bases and J gave up 2 bases, with 14 bases separating them. CDR3 length: 14 amino acids. Germline CDR1 reads SNHLY; CDR2 reads FYNNEI. CDR3: CASIPDTTNYGYTF. The CDR3 DNA sequence: TGTGCCAGCATTCCCGACACGACGAACTATGGCTACACCTTC.

This clone was observed a few times. The chain couples TRBV28 to TRBJ2-7; 13 bases match TRBD2. CDR1 is MDHEN, CDR2 SYDVKM, per germline. The V segment lost 6 bases and the J segment 6 bases; nucleotides outside the gene matches: 5. CDR3 size: 14 residues. In nucleotides, the CDR3 is TGTGCCAGCAGCGCGGGACTAGCGGGACTCGAGCAGTACTTC. It specifies CASSAGLAGLEQYF.

The chain is built from TRBV29-1 and TRBJ1-2, with 10 nucleotides matching TRBD1. The ends lost 4 bases at V and 8 bases at J; junction bases unmatched: 7. The CDR3 extends over 13 amino acids. Germline V gene data show CDR1 as SQVTM and CDR2 as ANQGSEA. The CDR3: CSVGQGARGGYTF. The CDR3 DNA sequence: TGCAGCGTTGGACAGGGGGCCAGGGGAGGCTACACCTTC.

The rearrangement uses TRBV1 and TRBJ2-1; the table gives TRBD2 as D, unverified against the DNA. TRBV1 is described as a pseudogene. This CDR3 comprises 18 residues. This CDR3 is CTSSLPGTSGRKDNEQFF. In DNA, the CDR3 is TGCACCAGCAGCCTCCCGGGGACTAGCGGGAGGAAGGACAATGAGCAGTTCTTC.

This sequence joins TRBV28 and TRBJ2-3, with D unclear. Germline-derived CDR1 and CDR2 are MDHEN and SYDVKM. Trimming cost V 5 bases and J 1 base, with 10 bases left between them. This CDR3 region has 14 residues. CDR3 bases: TGTGCCAGCAGTCTCCGTGGGGGCACAGATACGCAGTATTTT. It is translated as CASSLRGGTDTQYF. The variable domain in full, completed from reference TRBV28 and TRBJ2-3, reads DVKVTQSSRYLVKRTGEKVFLECVQDMDHENMFWYRQDPGLGLRLIYFSYDVKMKEKGDIPEGYSVSREKKERFSLILESASTNQTSMYLCASSLRGGTDTQYFGPGTRLTVL.

This rearrangement joins TRBV28 to TRBJ1-5; tentative D call: TRBD1 (5 bases). V was pared by 1 base and J by 0 bases, with 10 bases between. The CDR3 loop spans 16 amino acids. Germline CDR1 reads MDHEN; CDR2 reads SYDVKM. For the CDR3, the DNA is TGTGCCAGCAGTTTATCCCGGGGGGGTAGCAATCAGCCCCAGCATTTT. Residues: CASSLSRGGSNQPQHF.

This chain links TRBV19 with TRBJ1-1, with D tentatively TRBD1 (5 bases). This CDR3 spans 15 amino acids. CDR1 and CDR2 (germline): LNHDA, SQIVND (reference sequence). With 3 bases removed from V and 4 bases from J, the gap between germline ends came to 15 bases. The CDR3 nucleotides are TGTGCCAGTAGTATTGTAGGGGTTATGAGCACTGAAGCTTTCTTT. Protein product: CASSIVGVMSTEAFF.

This clone has just a few counts. The chain's CDR3 is CASSYSYRTGEQYF. Written as DNA, the CDR3 is TGTGCCAGCAGTTACTCTTACAGGACGGGAGAGCAGTACTTC. The chain combines TRBV6-8 with TRBJ2-7; D tentatively fits TRBD1 or TRBD2 (5 bases each). V was cut by 0 bases and J by 7 bases, with 13 bases left in between. The CDR3 covers 14 residues. The germline CDR1 and CDR2 sequences are MNHGY and SAAAGT.

Of note for this clone: This same CDR3 is encoded by further DNA sequences in the sample. This chain connects TRBV28 to TRBJ2-3; maybe TRBD2 (5 bases). The germline V gene encodes CDR1 MDHEN and CDR2 SYDVKM. V lost 3 bases and J lost 1, with 8 bases in between. This CDR3 is built from 14 residues. The CDR3 DNA reads TGTGCCAGCAGTTTTCTTAGCGGCACAGATACGCAGTATTTT. Translating gives CASSFLSGTDTQYF.

This clone was observed at least ten times. The rearrangement uses TRBV11-3 and TRBJ1-1, with TRBD1 as a possible D gene (5 bases). Between the trimmed V and J ends, which lost 4 bases and 2 bases, there was a span of 14 bases. The CDR3 covers 15 residues. CDR1 is SGHNT, CDR2 YENEEA, per germline. Written as DNA, the CDR3 is TGTGCCAGCAGCTCCGCGGGGGACCTCAACACTGAAGCTTTCTTT. Translating it yields CASSSAGDLNTEAFF.

This clone counts as medium-sized. The chain uses TRBV11-3 and TRBJ1-3; no clear D. Germline CDR1 and CDR2: SGHNT and YENEEA. V lost 3 bases to trimming and J lost 0 bases, with 9 bases between them. This CDR3 region has 15 residues. The CDR3 DNA reads as TGTGCCAGCAGCTTGGCGACGGCCTCTGGAAACACCATATATTTT. This encodes CASSLATASGNTIYF.